The 23 T cell receptor beta chains below all came from one sample that was sequenced in a study of T cells in Graves' hyperthyroidism and ophthalmopathy (dated by TCRdb to about 2019). The library came from multiplex PCR. Instrument used: Illumina HiSeq 2000. The TCR beta CDR3 regions were amplified from RNA transcripts. The first round of RT-PCR for the TCR CDR3 was performed with the HTBI primer set and the Qiagen OneStep RT-PCR kit. TCRdb ran its own pipeline on the public reads, namely fastp trimming at Q25 and MiXCR clone calling, and kept in-frame beta chains. Every distinct CDR3 protein forms one entry, paired with its most common genes and DNA. The sample records fewer than 700,000 distinct CDR3 sequences, over 15% of which are singletons. The top ten constitute around 17% of the sample. Specimen: blood. These receptors were obtained from a woman between 18 and 29 years old with Graves' ophthalmopathy.

This clonotype appeared a few times. The chain employs TRBV7-9 and TRBJ2-1, with TRBD2 matching 8 bases. Trimming removed 4 bases from V and 6 bases from J; junction bases left unmatched: 2. The CDR3 consists of 13 residues. Germline V lookup: CDR1 SEHNR, CDR2 FQNEAQ (reference sequence). The CDR3 spells CASSYLAGNEQFF. For the CDR3, the DNA is TGTGCCAGCAGCTACCTAGCGGGCAATGAGCAGTTCTTC.

V is TRBV14 and J is TRBJ1-1; TRBD1 matches at 7 bases. Losses at the gene ends were 1 base for V and 1 base for J; bases not matched to a gene: 6. The CDR3 is 16 residues long. CDR1 is SGHDN and CDR2 is FVKESK in the germline V gene. CDR3 nucleotide sequence: TGTGCCAGCAGCCAAGGAGGGGCAGGGGGGAACACTGAAGCTTTCTTT. As protein: CASSQGGAGGNTEAFF.

With respect to this clonotype: Relative to the germline gene, one junction end is altered; a read error may explain this. This chain uses TRBV7-9 with TRBJ1-1; the match to TRBD1 covers 7 bases. Germline values: CDR1 SEHNR, CDR2 FQNEAQ (reference sequence). The CDR3 sequence is 14 residues long. CDR3 residues: CASGLGDSNTEAFF. The CDR3 DNA reads TGTGCCAGCGGCTTAGGGGACAGCAACACTGAAGCTTTCTTT.

This clonotype was counted at least ten times. The V and J genes are TRBV20-1 and TRBJ1-4; D gene unclear. CDR3 length: 16 amino acids. The germline gives CDR1 DFQATT, CDR2 SNEGSKA (reference sequence). Trimming pared 0 bases from V and 0 bases from J, leaving 11 bases between. In nucleotides, the CDR3 is TGCAGTGCTAGAGATTCCGCAGTTGCAACTAATGAAAAACTGTTTTTT. Amino acids: CSARDSAVATNEKLFF.

This clonotype was observed at least ten times. The V and J genes are TRBV27 and TRBJ2-3; 7 bases fit TRBD2. The V gene's germline CDR1 is MNHEY and CDR2 SMNVEV (reference sequence). Trimming cost V 5 bases and J 2 bases; bases outside gene matches: 7. The CDR3 extends over 15 amino acids. CDR3 sequence: CASSVLATSTDTQYF. The CDR3 DNA follows: TGTGCCAGCAGTGTACTAGCGACGTCCACAGATACGCAGTATTTT.

This clonotype was detected only a few times. The chain is built from TRBV7-9 and TRBJ2-5, with 14 bases fitting TRBD2. J was trimmed by 5 bases and V by 5 bases; bases with no gene match: 16. The CDR3 has 19 amino acids. CDR1 is SEHNR, CDR2 FQNEAQ, per germline (reference sequence). The CDR3 DNA reads as TGTGCCAGCAGCCCGCCCGGCGGACTAGCGGGAGGTCTGAAGGAGACCCAGTACTTC. This encodes CASSPPGGLAGGLKETQYF.

The chain couples TRBV20-1 to TRBJ1-1, with 7 bases lining up with TRBD1. V was clipped by 0 bases and J by 1 base; unmatched bases: 5. Per germline, CDR1 DFQATT and CDR2 SNEGSKA (reference sequence). This CDR3 is built from 15 residues. The CDR3 is CSARDRGMGNTEAFF. Here the CDR3 DNA reads TGCAGTGCTAGAGACAGGGGGATGGGGAACACTGAAGCTTTCTTT.

This clonotype was seen a few times. V gene TRBV20-1 combines with J gene TRBJ2-7; possible D gene TRBD1, 6 bases. V lost 5 bases and J lost 3, with 17 bases in between. The germline V gene has CDR1 DFQATT and CDR2 SNEGSKA (reference sequence). The CDR3 totals 14 residues. The CDR3 region is CSASSASQGYEQYF. The CDR3 DNA follows: TGCAGTGCTTCAAGTGCCTCACAGGGCTACGAGCAGTACTTC.

This clonotype has at least ten counts. The chain employs TRBV4-3 and TRBJ2-7; 7 bases match TRBD2. The germline V gene encodes CDR1 LGHNA and CDR2 YSLEER. This CDR3 has 16 amino acids. V shed 0 bases, J shed 0 bases, and the junction held 5 bases outside the gene matches. The CDR3 DNA is TGCGCCAGCAGCCAAGATCGGGACTATCTCTCCTACGAGCAGTACTTC. Amino acid sequence: CASSQDRDYLSYEQYF.

The gene calls are TRBV9 and TRBJ1-1; maybe TRBD1 (6 bases). Trimming shortened V by 3 bases and J by 3 bases, and 15 bases separated the two germline ends. CDR1 and CDR2 (germline): SGDLS, YYNGEE. The CDR3 totals 15 residues. CDR3 region: CASSASRGWDTEAFF. In DNA, the CDR3 is TGTGCCAGCAGCGCAAGCAGGGGTTGGGACACTGAAGCTTTCTTT.

The sample holds many counts of this clonotype. The J gene is TRBJ1-1, the V gene TRBV13, with TRBD1 as a possible D gene (6 bases). The length of the CDR3 is 15 residues. Germline loops: CDR1 PRHDT, CDR2 FYEKMQ (reference sequence). Between the trimmed V and J ends, which lost 5 bases and 5 bases, there was a span of 18 bases. The CDR3 coding sequence is TGTGCCAGCAGCACCAACGGGGGGGGGCTGACTGAAGCTTTCTTT. It encodes CASSTNGGGLTEAFF.

This clonotype was counted at least ten times. The V gene is TRBV13, the J gene TRBJ2-3; 13 bases align to TRBD2. Germline V CDR1 and CDR2: PRHDT, FYEKMQ (reference sequence). The CDR3 contains 17 residues. J gave up 2 bases and V 5 bases, and 7 bases lay outside the gene matches. CDR3 in amino acids: CASSPRTSGGLTDTQYF. The CDR3 nucleotides read TGTGCCAGCAGCCCGCGGACTAGCGGGGGCCTCACAGATACGCAGTATTTT.

Only a few counts were recorded for this clonotype. The V call is TRBV25-1, the J call TRBJ2-3, with 11 bases identical to TRBD2. Unmatched junction bases numbered 7, after V lost 6 bases and J lost 2 bases. CDR3 size: 16 residues. Per germline, CDR1 MGHDK and CDR2 SYGVNS. The CDR3 protein is CASSRRLAGNTDTQYF. In DNA form, the CDR3 reads TGTGCCAGCAGCCGAAGACTAGCGGGGAACACAGATACGCAGTATTTT.

This rearrangement joins TRBV19 to TRBJ2-1; 10 bases are a match to TRBD1. The trim removed 10 bases at V and 8 bases at J, leaving 14 bases unmatched. The CDR3 length is 15 residues. Germline CDR1 LNHDA, CDR2 SQIVND (reference sequence). In DNA, the CDR3 is TGTGCCACAAGGACAGGGGGTGGCAGGGGCTATGAGCAGTTCTTC. Protein: CATRTGGGRGYEQFF. Together with reference TRBV19 and TRBJ2-1, the CDR3 gives the full variable domain: DGGITQSPKYLFRKEGQNVTLSCEQNLNHDAMYWYRQDPGQGLRLIYYSQIVNDFQKGDIAEGYSVSREKKESFPLTVTSAQKNPTAFYLCATRTGGGRGYEQFFGPGTRLTVL.

This clonotype was recorded many times. V and J are TRBV5-8 and TRBJ1-4, with D unclear. Germline V gene lookup returns CDR1 SGHTS and CDR2 YDEGEE. The germline V and J ends were trimmed by 0 bases and 7 bases, with 7 bases remaining between them. This CDR3 has 13 amino acids. The CDR3 region is CASSLGRGEKLFF. In DNA, the CDR3 is TGTGCCAGCAGCTTGGGGCGTGGTGAAAAACTGTTTTTT.

This clonotype has a count of ten or more. The chain combines TRBV7-2 with TRBJ2-7; the D gene is possibly TRBD1 (5 bases). The CDR3 length is 13 residues. CDR1 is SGHTA and CDR2 is FQGNSA in the germline V gene. Trimming took 6 bases from V and 3 from J, leaving 12 bases between them. The CDR3 loop reads CASSPLRGYEQYF. In DNA, the CDR3 is TGTGCCAGCAGTCCCCTTAGGGGCTACGAGCAGTACTTC.

This clonotype has just a few counts. The rearrangement joins TRBV6-1 to TRBJ1-5; possibly TRBD1 for D (6 bases). This CDR3 is built from 15 residues. Per the germline V gene, CDR1 is MNHNS and CDR2 is SASEGT. The V and J ends lost 5 bases and 2 bases respectively, with 13 bases between them. The CDR3 DNA reads TGTGCCAGCAGTCCTCTACAGGGAGGCAATCAGCCCCAGCATTTT. Translation: CASSPLQGGNQPQHF.

This clonotype has a count of ten or more. The rearrangement links TRBV3-1 to TRBJ2-1; tentative D call: TRBD2 (6 bases). CDR1 LGHDT and CDR2 YNNKEL come from the germline V gene (reference sequence). CDR3 length: 16 amino acids. Deletions cut 4 bases from V and 5 bases from J, with 18 bases between. CDR3 DNA: TGTGCCAGCAGCCCGCTCGGTGGAGGGTCACACAATGAGCAGTTCTTC. It translates to CASSPLGGGSHNEQFF.

Concerning this clonotype itself: A much larger clonotype is one base distant, so this may be a read error. The chain couples TRBV6-1 to TRBJ2-7, with D perhaps matching TRBD2 (5 bases). Trimming cost V 2 bases and J 5 bases, with 13 bases left between them. This CDR3 has 14 amino acids. CDR1 is MNHNS and CDR2 is SASEGT in the germline V gene. This CDR3 reads CASSEIGGSHEQYF. The CDR3 DNA reads TGTGCCAGCAGTGAAATAGGCGGGTCCCACGAGCAGTACTTC.

This clonotype occurred many times. The chain links TRBV12-3 or TRBV12-4 to TRBJ2-1; D ambiguous. Trimming left V 5 bases short and J 10 bases short, with 12 bases between. This CDR3 is built from 12 residues. The CDR3 reads CASSPIHWEQFF. The CDR3 DNA sequence: TGTGCCAGCAGTCCTATACACTGGGAGCAGTTCTTC.

The genes are TRBV19 and TRBJ1-5; D not certain. Deletions cut 3 bases from V and 1 base from J, with 4 bases between. The germline CDR1 and CDR2 sequences are LNHDA and SQIVND (reference sequence). The CDR3 is 13 residues long. DNA of the CDR3: TGTGCCAGTAGTATGGGGAGCAATCAGCCCCAGCATTTT. Protein: CASSMGSNQPQHF.

V gene TRBV6-1 combines with J gene TRBJ1-1; D might be TRBD1 (6 bases). The CDR3 sequence is 15 residues long. V was clipped by 6 bases and J by 1 base, with 15 bases between them. Germline CDR1 MNHNS, CDR2 SASEGT. CDR3 nucleotides: TGTGCCAGCAGGACACGCTGGGGGGCGAACACTGAAGCTTTCTTT. It encodes CASRTRWGANTEAFF.

In this sample, this clonotype turned up a few times. The chain couples TRBV20-1 to TRBJ2-7, with 9 bases lining up with TRBD1. The germline gives CDR1 DFQATT, CDR2 SNEGSKA (reference sequence). CDR3 length: 15 amino acids. The junction had 4 bases not matched to a gene; V was cut back by 0 bases and J by 1 base. CDR3 residues: CSARDVTGGSYEQYF. In DNA, the CDR3 is TGCAGTGCTAGAGATGTGACAGGGGGATCCTACGAGCAGTACTTC.